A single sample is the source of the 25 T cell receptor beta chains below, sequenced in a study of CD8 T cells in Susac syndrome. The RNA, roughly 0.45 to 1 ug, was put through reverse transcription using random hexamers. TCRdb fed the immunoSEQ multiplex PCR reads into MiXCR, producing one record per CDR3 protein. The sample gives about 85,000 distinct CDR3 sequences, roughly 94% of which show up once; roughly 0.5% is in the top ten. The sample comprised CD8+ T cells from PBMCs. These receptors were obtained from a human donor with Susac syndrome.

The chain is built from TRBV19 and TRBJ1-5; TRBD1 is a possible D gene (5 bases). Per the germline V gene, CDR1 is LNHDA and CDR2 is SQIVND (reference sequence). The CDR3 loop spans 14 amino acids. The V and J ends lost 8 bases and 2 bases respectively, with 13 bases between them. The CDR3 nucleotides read TGTGCCAGTCAGGGAGGGAGTGGCAATCAGCCCCAGCATTTT. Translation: CASQGGSGNQPQHF.

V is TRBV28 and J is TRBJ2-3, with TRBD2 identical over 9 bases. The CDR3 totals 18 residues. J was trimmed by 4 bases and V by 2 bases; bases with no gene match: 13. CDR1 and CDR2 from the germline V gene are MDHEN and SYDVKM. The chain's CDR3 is CASSLRLGVAGVADTQYF. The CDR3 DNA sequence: TGTGCCAGCAGTTTACGTTTGGGGGTAGCGGGAGTGGCAGATACGCAGTATTTT.

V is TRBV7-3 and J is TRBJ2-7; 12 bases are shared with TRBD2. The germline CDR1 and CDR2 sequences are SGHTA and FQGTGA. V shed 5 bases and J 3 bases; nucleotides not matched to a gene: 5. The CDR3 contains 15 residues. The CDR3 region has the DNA TGTGCCAGCAGCCCTCTAGCGGGAGGGTTCTACGAGCAGTACTTC. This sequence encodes CASSPLAGGFYEQYF.

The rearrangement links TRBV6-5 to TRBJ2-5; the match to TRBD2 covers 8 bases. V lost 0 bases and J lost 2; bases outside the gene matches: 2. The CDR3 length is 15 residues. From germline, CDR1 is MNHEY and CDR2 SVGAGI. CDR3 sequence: CASSYSGLVQETQYF. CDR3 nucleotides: TGTGCCAGCAGTTACTCGGGACTAGTACAAGAGACCCAGTACTTC.

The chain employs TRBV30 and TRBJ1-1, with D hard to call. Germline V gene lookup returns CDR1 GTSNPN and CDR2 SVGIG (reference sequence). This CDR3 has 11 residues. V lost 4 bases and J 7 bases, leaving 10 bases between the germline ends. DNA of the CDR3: TGTGCCTGGAACCCCGGAGTTGAAGCTTTCTTT. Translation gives CAWNPGVEAFF.

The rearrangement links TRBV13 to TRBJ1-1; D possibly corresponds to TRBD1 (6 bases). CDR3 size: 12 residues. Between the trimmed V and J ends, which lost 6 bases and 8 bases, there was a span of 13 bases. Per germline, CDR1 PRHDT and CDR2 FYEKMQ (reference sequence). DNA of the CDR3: TGTGCCAGCAGTTCGGAGGGGGGGGAAGCTTTCTTT. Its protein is CASSSEGGEAFF. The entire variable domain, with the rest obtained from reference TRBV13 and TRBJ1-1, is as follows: AAGVIQSPRHLIKEKRETATLKCYPIPRHDTVYWYQQGPGQDPQFLISFYEKMQSDKGSIPDRFSAQQFSDYHSELNMSSLELGDSALYFCASSSEGGEAFFGQGTRLTVV.

CDR3 loop: CASSPHGYEQYF. The CDR3 region has the DNA TGTGCCAGTAGTCCTCACGGCTACGAGCAGTACTTC. The chain links TRBV19 to TRBJ2-7; D remains unclear. V was cut by 5 bases and J by 3 bases, with 8 bases left in between. Germline CDR1 is LNHDA and CDR2 is SQIVND (reference sequence). This CDR3 region has 12 residues.

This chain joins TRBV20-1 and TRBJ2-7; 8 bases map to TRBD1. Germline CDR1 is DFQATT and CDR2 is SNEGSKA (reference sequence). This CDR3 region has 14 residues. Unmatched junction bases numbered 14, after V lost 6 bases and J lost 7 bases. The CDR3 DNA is TGCAGTGCCGACCCCCAGACAGGGGCCCAAGAGCAGTACTTC. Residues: CSADPQTGAQEQYF.

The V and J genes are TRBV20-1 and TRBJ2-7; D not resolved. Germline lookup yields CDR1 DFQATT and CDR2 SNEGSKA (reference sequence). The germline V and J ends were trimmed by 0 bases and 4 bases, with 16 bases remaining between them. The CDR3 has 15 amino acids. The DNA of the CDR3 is TGCAGTGCTAGAGATTTGAGACACCCCCGGTACGAGCAGTACTTC. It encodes CSARDLRHPRYEQYF.

CDR3 sequence (DNA): TGCAGTGCTAGAGATCGTCTGGGGGTCAACTTGTACCAAGAGACCCAGTACTTC. It yields the protein CSARDRLGVNLYQETQYF. The gene calls are TRBV20-1 and TRBJ2-5, with D perhaps given as TRBD1 or TRBD2 (5 bases each). V lost 0 bases and J 0 bases, leaving 20 bases between the germline ends. Germline V gives CDR1 DFQATT, CDR2 SNEGSKA (reference sequence). The CDR3 has 18 residues.

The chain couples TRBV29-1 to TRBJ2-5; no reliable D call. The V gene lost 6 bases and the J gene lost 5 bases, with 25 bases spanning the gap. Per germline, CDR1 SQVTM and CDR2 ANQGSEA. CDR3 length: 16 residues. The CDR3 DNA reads TGCAGCGTACCGACCTCGCGACCCCGGATGTGGGAGACCCAGTACTTC. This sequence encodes CSVPTSRPRMWETQYF. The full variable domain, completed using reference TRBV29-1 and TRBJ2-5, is SAVISQKPSRDICQRGTSLTIQCQVDSQVTMMFWYRQQPGQSLTLIATANQGSEATYESGFVIDKFPISRPNLTFSTLTVSNMSPEDSSIYLCSVPTSRPRMWETQYFGPGTRLLVL.

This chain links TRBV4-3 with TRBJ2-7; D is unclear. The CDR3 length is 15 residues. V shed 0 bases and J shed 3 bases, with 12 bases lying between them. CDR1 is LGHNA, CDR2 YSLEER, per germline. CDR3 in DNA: TGCGCCAGCAGCCAAGATAGTGAGGCAGACTACGAGCAGTACTTC. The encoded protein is CASSQDSEADYEQYF.

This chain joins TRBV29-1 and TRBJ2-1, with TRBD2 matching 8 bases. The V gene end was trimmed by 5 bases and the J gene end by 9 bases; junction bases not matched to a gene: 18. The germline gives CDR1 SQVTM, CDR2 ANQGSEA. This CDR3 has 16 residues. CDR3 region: CSVPPQRAGEVGEQFF. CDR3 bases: TGCAGCGTTCCACCCCAACGAGCGGGAGAGGTTGGTGAGCAGTTCTTC.

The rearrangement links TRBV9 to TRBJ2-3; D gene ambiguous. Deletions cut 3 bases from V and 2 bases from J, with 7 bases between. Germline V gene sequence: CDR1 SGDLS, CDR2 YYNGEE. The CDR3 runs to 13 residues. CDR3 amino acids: CASSGLSTDTQYF. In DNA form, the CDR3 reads TGTGCCAGCAGCGGACTTTCCACAGATACGCAGTATTTT.

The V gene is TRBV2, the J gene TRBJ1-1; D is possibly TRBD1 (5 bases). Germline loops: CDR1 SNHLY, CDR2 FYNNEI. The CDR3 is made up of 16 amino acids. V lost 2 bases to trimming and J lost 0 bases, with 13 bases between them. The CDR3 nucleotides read TGTGCCAGCAGTGAACCCGCCGTAGGGGTGAACACTGAAGCTTTCTTT. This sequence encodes CASSEPAVGVNTEAFF.

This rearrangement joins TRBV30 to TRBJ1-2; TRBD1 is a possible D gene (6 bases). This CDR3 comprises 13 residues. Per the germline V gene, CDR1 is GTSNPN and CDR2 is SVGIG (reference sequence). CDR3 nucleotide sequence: TGTGCTTTCCTACAGGGCCCTAACTATGGCTACACCTTC. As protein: CAFLQGPNYGYTF. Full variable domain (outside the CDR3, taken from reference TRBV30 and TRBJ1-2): SQTIHQWPATLVQPVGSPLSLECTVEGTSNPNLYWYRQAAGRGLQLLFYSVGIGQISSEVPQNLSASRPQDRQFILSSKKLLLSDSGFYLCAFLQGPNYGYTFGSGTRLTVV.

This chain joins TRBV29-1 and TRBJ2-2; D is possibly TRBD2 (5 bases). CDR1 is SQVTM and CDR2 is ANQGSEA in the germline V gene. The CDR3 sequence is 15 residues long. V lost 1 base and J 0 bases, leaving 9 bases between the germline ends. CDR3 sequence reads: CSVEGSASNTGELFF. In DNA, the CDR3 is TGCAGCGTTGAAGGTAGCGCCTCGAACACCGGGGAGCTGTTTTTT.

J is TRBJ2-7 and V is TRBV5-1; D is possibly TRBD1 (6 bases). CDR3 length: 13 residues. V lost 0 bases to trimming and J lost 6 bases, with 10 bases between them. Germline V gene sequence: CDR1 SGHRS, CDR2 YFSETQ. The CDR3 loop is CASSLAGAIEQYF. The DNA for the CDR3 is TGCGCCAGCAGCTTGGCAGGGGCTATCGAGCAGTACTTC.

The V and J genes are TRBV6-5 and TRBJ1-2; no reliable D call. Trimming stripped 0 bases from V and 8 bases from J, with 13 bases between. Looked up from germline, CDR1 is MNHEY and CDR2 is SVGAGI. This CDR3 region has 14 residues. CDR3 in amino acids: CASSYSKQSWGYTF. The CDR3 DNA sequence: TGTGCCAGCAGTTACTCGAAACAGTCGTGGGGCTACACCTTC.

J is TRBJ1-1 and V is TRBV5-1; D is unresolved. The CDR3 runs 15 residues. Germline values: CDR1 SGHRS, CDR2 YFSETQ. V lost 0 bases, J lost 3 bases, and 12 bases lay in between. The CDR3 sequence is CASSLVAPGDTEAFF. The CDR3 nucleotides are TGCGCCAGCAGCTTGGTTGCGCCCGGGGACACTGAAGCTTTCTTT.

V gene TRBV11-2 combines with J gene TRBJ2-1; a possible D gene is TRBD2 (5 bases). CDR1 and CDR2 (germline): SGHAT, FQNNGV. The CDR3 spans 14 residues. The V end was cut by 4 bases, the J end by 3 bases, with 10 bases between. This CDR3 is CASSSDGNYNEQFF. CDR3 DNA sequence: TGTGCCAGCAGCTCGGACGGGAACTACAATGAGCAGTTCTTC.

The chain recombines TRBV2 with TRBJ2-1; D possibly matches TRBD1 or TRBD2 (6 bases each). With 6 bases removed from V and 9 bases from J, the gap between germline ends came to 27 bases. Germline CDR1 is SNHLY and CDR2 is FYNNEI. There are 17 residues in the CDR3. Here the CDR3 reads CASRPRDSPKGVGEQFF. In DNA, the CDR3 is TGTGCCAGCAGACCCCGGGACTCACCCAAGGGGGTGGGTGAGCAGTTCTTC.

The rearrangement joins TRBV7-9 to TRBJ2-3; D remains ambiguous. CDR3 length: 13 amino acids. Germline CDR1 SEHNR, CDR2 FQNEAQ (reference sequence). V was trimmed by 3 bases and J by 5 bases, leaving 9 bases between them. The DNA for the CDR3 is TGTGCCAGCAGCTTTCGTATAGAAGATACGCAGTATTTT. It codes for CASSFRIEDTQYF. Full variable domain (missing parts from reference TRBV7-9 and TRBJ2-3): DTGVSQNPRHKITKRGQNVTFRCDPISEHNRLYWYRQTLGQGPEFLTYFQNEAQLEKSRLLSDRFSAERPKGSFSTLEIQRTEQGDSAMYLCASSFRIEDTQYFGPGTRLTVL.

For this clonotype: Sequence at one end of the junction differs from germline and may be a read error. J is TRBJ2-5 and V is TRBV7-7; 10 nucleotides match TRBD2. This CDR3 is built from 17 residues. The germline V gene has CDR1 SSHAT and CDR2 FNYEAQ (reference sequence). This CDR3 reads CASSLYPSGSFQETQYF. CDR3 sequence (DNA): TGTGCTAGCAGCTTGTACCCTAGCGGGAGTTTCCAAGAGACCCAGTACTTC.

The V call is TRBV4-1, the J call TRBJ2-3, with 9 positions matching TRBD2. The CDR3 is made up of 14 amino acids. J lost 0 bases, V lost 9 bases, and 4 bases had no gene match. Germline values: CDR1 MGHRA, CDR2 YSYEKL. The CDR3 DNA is TGCGCCAGTCGACTAGCGGACAGCACAGATACGCAGTATTTT. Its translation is CASRLADSTDTQYF.